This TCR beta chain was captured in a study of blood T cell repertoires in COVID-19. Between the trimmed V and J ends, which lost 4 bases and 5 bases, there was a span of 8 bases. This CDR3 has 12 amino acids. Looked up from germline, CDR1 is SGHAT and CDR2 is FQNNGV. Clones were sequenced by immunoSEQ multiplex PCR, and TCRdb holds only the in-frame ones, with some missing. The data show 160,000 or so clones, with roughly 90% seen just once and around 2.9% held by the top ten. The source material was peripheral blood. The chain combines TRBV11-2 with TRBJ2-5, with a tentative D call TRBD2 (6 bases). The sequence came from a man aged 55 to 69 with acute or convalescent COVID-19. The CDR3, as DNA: TGTGCCAGCAGCTCCGCGGGGGAGACCCAGTACTTC. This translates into CASSSAGETQYF.